These T cell receptor beta chains were read from a single sample in a study of cytomegalovirus exposure and HLA in healthy donors. The table came from immunoSEQ multiplex PCR; TCRdb's copy has only in-frame clones and leaves some out. The data show about 130,000 clones, 80% seen once. The sequenced sample was PBMCs. The receptors were sampled from a man aged 30 to 39 in good health and CMV-seropositive. Each CDR3 is given with its conserved first and last residue. A D gene is named only where the DNA matches it firmly. Where a row states a size, it is once, few, many or the class of an expanded clone; other rows omit it.

j_gene: TRBJ2-7; d_gene: TRBD2; v_gene: TRBV11-2; abundance: -; CDR3nt: TGTGCCAGCAGCTTAGCGGGGGGGTATTACGAGCAGTACTTC; CDR3aa: CASSLAGGYYEQYF
j_gene: TRBJ1-6; d_gene: -; v_gene: TRBV2; abundance: few; CDR3nt: TGTGCCAGCAGCGACACAGTCTCCTATAATTCACCCCTCCACTTT; CDR3aa: CASSDTVSYNSPLHF
j_gene: TRBJ2-7; d_gene: -; v_gene: TRBV7-2; abundance: -; CDR3nt: TGTGCCAGCAGTTTCGCCCACAGCTCCTACGAGCAGTACTTC; CDR3aa: CASSFAHSSYEQYF
j_gene: TRBJ1-6; d_gene: -; v_gene: TRBV5-1; abundance: few; CDR3nt: TGCGCCAGCAGCTTGGGAGACAGGAATTCACCCCTCCACTTT; CDR3aa: CASSLGDRNSPLHF
j_gene: TRBJ1-1; d_gene: -; v_gene: TRBV11-2; abundance: -; CDR3nt: TGTGCCAGCAGCACACAGGCGAACACTGAAGCTTTCTTT; CDR3aa: CASSTQANTEAFF
j_gene: TRBJ2-7; d_gene: -; v_gene: TRBV11-2; abundance: once; CDR3nt: TGTGCCAGCAGCTTCCGGGGGTCCTCCTACGAGCAGTACTTC; CDR3aa: CASSFRGSSYEQYF
j_gene: TRBJ1-2; d_gene: -; v_gene: TRBV1; abundance: -; CDR3nt: TGCACCAGCAGCCAAGAAGGGGGGGCCCAGATTGTAGGATATGGCTACACCTTC; CDR3aa: CTSSQEGGAQIVGYGYTF
j_gene: TRBJ1-5; d_gene: TRBD1; v_gene: TRBV19; abundance: -; CDR3nt: TGTGCCAGTAGTCCGGACAGGGTTGGAGGCAATCAGCCCCAGCATTTT; CDR3aa: CASSPDRVGGNQPQHF
j_gene: TRBJ1-6; d_gene: -; v_gene: TRBV6-5; abundance: -; CDR3nt: TGTGCCAGCAGTCAGGTCAATTCACCCCTCCACTTT; CDR3aa: CASSQVNSPLHF
j_gene: TRBJ1-5; d_gene: -; v_gene: TRBV19; abundance: -; CDR3nt: TGTGCCAGTAGTATCCCGCGAAGGGGCAGCAATCAGCCCCAGCATTTT; CDR3aa: CASSIPRRGSNQPQHF
j_gene: TRBJ1-3; d_gene: TRBD1; v_gene: TRBV4-1; abundance: -; CDR3nt: TGCGCCAGCAGCCCGACAGGGGGCCTCCGGAACACCATATATTTT; CDR3aa: CASSPTGGLRNTIYF
j_gene: TRBJ2-1; d_gene: -; v_gene: TRBV7-2; abundance: -; CDR3nt: TGTGCCAGCAGCCAGGGCAGGGGGGCTGGGAATGAGCAGTTCTTC; CDR3aa: CASSQGRGAGNEQFF
j_gene: TRBJ2-5; d_gene: TRBD2; v_gene: TRBV2; abundance: -; CDR3nt: TGTGCCAGCAGCGAGTCCGGGACTAGGTGGGAGACCCAGTACTTC; CDR3aa: CASSESGTRWETQYF
j_gene: TRBJ1-2; d_gene: -; v_gene: TRBV27; abundance: -; CDR3nt: TGTGCCAGCAGTTACGCCCGGGGTGGGTTTATAGGCTACACCTTC; CDR3aa: CASSYARGGFIGYTF
j_gene: TRBJ2-1; d_gene: TRBD2; v_gene: TRBV6-4; abundance: -; CDR3nt: TGTGCCAGCTCGCGCGAGCGGGGGATAAATGAGCAGTTCTTC; CDR3aa: CASSRERGINEQFF
j_gene: TRBJ1-5; d_gene: -; v_gene: TRBV5-1; abundance: -; CDR3nt: TGCGCCAGCAGCTTGGGTGTTAACAATCAGCCCCAGCATTTT; CDR3aa: CASSLGVNNQPQHF
j_gene: TRBJ2-7; d_gene: TRBD1; v_gene: TRBV18; abundance: -; CDR3nt: TGTGCCAGCTCACCCGGATCCGGGACAGGGGTCGAGCAGTACTTC; CDR3aa: CASSPGSGTGVEQYF
j_gene: TRBJ1-5; d_gene: -; v_gene: TRBV7-8; abundance: once; CDR3nt: TGTGCCAGCAGCTTAGAACGACGGGGGGCGCCCGGGCTCCCACATTTT; CDR3aa: CASSLERRGAPGLPHF
j_gene: TRBJ1-6; d_gene: -; v_gene: TRBV10-3; abundance: -; CDR3nt: TGTGCCATCAGTATTGAGCTCTATAATTCACCCCTCCACTTT; CDR3aa: CAISIELYNSPLHF
j_gene: TRBJ2-5; d_gene: TRBD2; v_gene: TRBV7-6; abundance: once; CDR3nt: TGTGCCAGCAGCTTAGTCCCTGGGGGAGGGAAGGAGACCCAGTACTTC; CDR3aa: CASSLVPGGGKETQYF
j_gene: TRBJ1-4; d_gene: TRBD1; v_gene: TRBV9; abundance: -; CDR3nt: TGTGCCAGCAGCGTGGACAGGGGTGTACGGGAAAAACTGTTTTTT; CDR3aa: CASSVDRGVREKLFF
j_gene: TRBJ1-5; d_gene: -; v_gene: TRBV6-1; abundance: few; CDR3nt: TGTGCCAGCAGCGAGGAGCCTCAGCCCCAGCATTTT; CDR3aa: CASSEEPQPQHF
j_gene: TRBJ2-5; d_gene: -; v_gene: TRBV19; abundance: -; CDR3nt: TGTGCCAGTAGTCTAAACAGGGTTCAAGAGACCCAGTACTTC; CDR3aa: CASSLNRVQETQYF
j_gene: TRBJ2-3; d_gene: -; v_gene: TRBV28; abundance: -; CDR3nt: TGTGCCAGCAGTTTCGACAGGTACACAGATACGCAGTATTTT; CDR3aa: CASSFDRYTDTQYF
j_gene: TRBJ1-2; d_gene: -; v_gene: TRBV6-6; abundance: -; CDR3nt: TGTGCCAGCAGGAGACAGTTTGGCTACACCTTC; CDR3aa: CASRRQFGYTF
j_gene: TRBJ2-7; d_gene: TRBD2; v_gene: TRBV5-1; abundance: -; CDR3nt: TGCGCCAGCAGCTTAGCGGGGGAAAGCTACGAGCAGTACTTC; CDR3aa: CASSLAGESYEQYF
j_gene: TRBJ1-2; d_gene: TRBD1; v_gene: TRBV19; abundance: -; CDR3nt: TGTGCCAGTAGTAAGAGTCGCGGGACAGGGATTCATGGCTACACCTTC; CDR3aa: CASSKSRGTGIHGYTF
j_gene: TRBJ2-3; d_gene: TRBD2; v_gene: TRBV5-1; abundance: -; CDR3nt: TGCGCCAGCAGCTTGGATAGTAGCGGGGGGAGCACAGATACGCAGTATTTT; CDR3aa: CASSLDSSGGSTDTQYF
j_gene: TRBJ1-1; d_gene: -; v_gene: TRBV6-5; abundance: -; CDR3nt: TGTGCCAGCAGTTACTCGACCGTATCGCGGGGAGATGAAGCTTTCTTT; CDR3aa: CASSYSTVSRGDEAFF
j_gene: TRBJ1-6; d_gene: -; v_gene: TRBV9; abundance: -; CDR3nt: TGTGCCAGCAGCGCTGTTACAGGAAATTCACCCCTCCACTTT; CDR3aa: CASSAVTGNSPLHF
j_gene: TRBJ2-2; d_gene: TRBD2; v_gene: TRBV28; abundance: few; CDR3nt: TGTGCCAGCAGCTACTATGAGACTAGCGGGGCCCGCGATACGAACACCGGGGAGCTGTTTTTT; CDR3aa: CASSYYETSGARDTNTGELFF
j_gene: TRBJ1-1; d_gene: -; v_gene: TRBV19; abundance: -; CDR3nt: TGTGCCAGTAGTCCGGGTTCGGCCACTGAAGCTTTCTTT; CDR3aa: CASSPGSATEAFF
j_gene: TRBJ1-3; d_gene: -; v_gene: TRBV5-6; abundance: -; CDR3nt: TGTGCCAGCAGCTTTGGGCCTGGAAACACCATATATTTT; CDR3aa: CASSFGPGNTIYF
j_gene: TRBJ1-2; d_gene: -; v_gene: TRBV7-8; abundance: once; CDR3nt: TGTGCCAGCAGCTTAGGGACAGTCAGCTATGGCTACACCTTC; CDR3aa: CASSLGTVSYGYTF
j_gene: TRBJ1-1; d_gene: -; v_gene: TRBV7-9; abundance: -; CDR3nt: TGTGCCAGCAGCTTACAAGGGGGCACTGAAGCTTTCTTT; CDR3aa: CASSLQGGTEAFF
j_gene: TRBJ2-1; d_gene: -; v_gene: TRBV10-3; abundance: -; CDR3nt: TGTGCCATCAGTGCGGGGGGCTACTCCTACAATGAGCAGTTCTTC; CDR3aa: CAISAGGYSYNEQFF